The next 14 T cell receptor beta chains were all read from a single sample in a study of cytomegalovirus exposure and HLA in healthy donors. Sequencing was performed with immunoSEQ multiplex PCR; in TCRdb, only in-frame clones are kept and a portion is missing. The data contain about 97,000 clones, approximately 95% of them singletons. Sequencing was done on a sample of PBMCs. These receptors were collected from a woman between 18 and 30 years old in good health and CMV-seronegative.

The genes are TRBV18 and TRBJ1-5, with TRBD1 matching over 9 bases. The CDR3 is 17 residues long. Losses at the gene ends were 6 bases for V and 4 bases for J; bases not matched to a gene: 13. The germline V gene encodes CDR1 KGHSH and CDR2 LQKENI. CDR3 in DNA: TGTGCCAGCTCGACGAACTCCGGGACAGGGAATAATCAGCCCCAGCATTTT. Protein sequence: CASSTNSGTGNNQPQHF. The full variable domain, in which reference TRBV18 and TRBJ1-5 provide the parts outside the CDR3, is NAGVMQNPRHLVRRRGQEARLRCSPMKGHSHVYWYRQLPEEGLKFMVYLQKENIIDESGMPKERFSAEFPKEGPSILRIQQVVRGDSAAYFCASSTNSGTGNNQPQHFGDGTRLSIL.

This chain connects TRBV14 to TRBJ1-2, with 12 bases fitting TRBD1. V gave up 5 bases and J gave up 4 bases; unmatched junction bases: 5. CDR1 is SGHDN, CDR2 FVKESK, per germline. CDR3 size: 15 residues. The CDR3 DNA reads as TGTGCCAGCAGCAAGGGACAGGGGGCTCGCTATGGCTACACCTTC. Protein sequence: CASSKGQGARYGYTF.

The gene calls are TRBV19 and TRBJ2-1; TRBD2 aligns across 11 bases. V shed 8 bases, J shed 4 bases, and the junction held 19 bases outside the gene matches. The germline V gene encodes CDR1 LNHDA and CDR2 SQIVND (reference sequence). The CDR3 is 19 residues long. CDR3 coding DNA: TGTGCCAGTCAGCGACGAGGGCTAGCGGGAGGCCACCTTTACAATGAGCAGTTCTTC. This codes for CASQRRGLAGGHLYNEQFF. Full variable domain (rest looked up from reference TRBV19 and TRBJ2-1): DGGITQSPKYLFRKEGQNVTLSCEQNLNHDAMYWYRQDPGQGLRLIYYSQIVNDFQKGDIAEGYSVSREKKESFPLTVTSAQKNPTAFYLCASQRRGLAGGHLYNEQFFGPGTRLTVL.

The V and J genes are TRBV4-1 and TRBJ2-7; D uncertain. Germline lookup yields CDR1 MGHRA and CDR2 YSYEKL. V was pared by 0 bases and J by 3 bases, with 9 bases between. The CDR3 runs 14 residues. This chain's CDR3 is CASSQDPVLYEQYF. Written as DNA, the CDR3 is TGCGCCAGCAGCCAAGACCCCGTCCTCTACGAGCAGTACTTC.

This chain links TRBV5-1 with TRBJ1-2; 7 bases align to TRBD1. The CDR3 length is 11 residues. The V gene's germline CDR1 is SGHRS and CDR2 YFSETQ. The trim removed 4 bases at V and 6 bases at J, leaving 0 bases unmatched. As DNA, the CDR3 is TGCGCCAGCAGCCAGGGGGATGGCTACACCTTC. Protein sequence: CASSQGDGYTF.

CDR3 DNA: TGCGCCAGCAGCCAAGTGGGAGGGACCTACGAGCAGTACTTC. This sequence encodes CASSQVGGTYEQYF. The chain uses TRBV4-1 and TRBJ2-7, with 7 bases that match TRBD2. V lost 1 base, J lost 2 bases, and 2 bases stayed unmatched. Germline CDR1 is MGHRA and CDR2 is YSYEKL. The CDR3 extends over 14 amino acids.

This chain joins TRBV10-1 and TRBJ2-1; D unclear. This CDR3 has 13 residues. CDR1 is WNHNN and CDR2 is SYGVQD in the germline V gene (reference sequence). The V and J ends lost 5 bases and 0 bases respectively, with 5 bases between them. CDR3 in amino acids: CASSLSSYNEQFF. The CDR3, as DNA: TGCGCCAGCAGTCTAAGCTCCTACAATGAGCAGTTCTTC.

The genes are TRBV6-5 and TRBJ2-2; TRBD1 might be the D (6 bases). The CDR3 totals 15 residues. The V end was cut by 8 bases, the J end by 5 bases, with 18 bases between. CDR1 is MNHEY, CDR2 SVGAGI, per germline. The CDR3 nucleotides are TGTGCCAGCGTTCGTGATTCAGGGGCAACCGGGGAGCTGTTTTTT. Amino acids: CASVRDSGATGELFF.

The chain has TRBV18 and TRBJ1-1; 8 nucleotides match TRBD1. The CDR3 totals 15 residues. The V segment lost 2 bases and the J segment 5 bases; nucleotides outside the gene matches: 7. Germline CDR1 is KGHSH and CDR2 is LQKENI. The CDR3 region is CASSPGTGSWTEAFF. CDR3 nucleotide sequence: TGTGCCAGCTCACCAGGGACAGGTAGCTGGACTGAAGCTTTCTTT.

The chain employs TRBV5-1 and TRBJ1-1, with D uncertain. Trimming pared 4 bases from V and 5 bases from J, leaving 21 bases between. CDR1 SGHRS and CDR2 YFSETQ come from the germline V gene. The CDR3 is 16 amino acids. For the CDR3, the DNA is TGCGCCAGCAGCCCTGCGGACGGAGGAGTTGGTACTGAAGCTTTCTTT. This translates into CASSPADGGVGTEAFF.

The gene calls are TRBV27 and TRBJ1-2; no definite D call. CDR1 MNHEY and CDR2 SMNVEV come from the germline V gene (reference sequence). This CDR3 comprises 13 residues. The V and J ends lost 5 bases and 7 bases respectively, with 14 bases between them. DNA for the CDR3: TGTGCCAGCAGTGAAGTGGCTGGAGGTGGCTACACCTTC. Translation gives CASSEVAGGGYTF.

The rearrangement joins TRBV30 to TRBJ1-4; 8 bases are shared with TRBD1. Germline CDR1 is GTSNPN and CDR2 is SVGIG (reference sequence). V lost 3 bases and J lost 1; bases outside the gene matches: 4. CDR3 size: 15 residues. The CDR3 sequence is CAWSGTGRTNEKLFF. DNA of the CDR3: TGTGCCTGGAGCGGGACAGGACGAACTAATGAAAAACTGTTTTTT. Using reference TRBV30 and TRBJ1-4 for the parts outside the CDR3, the full variable domain is SQTIHQWPATLVQPVGSPLSLECTVEGTSNPNLYWYRQAAGRGLQLLFYSVGIGQISSEVPQNLSASRPQDRQFILSSKKLLLSDSGFYLCAWSGTGRTNEKLFFGSGTQLSVL.

The chain carries TRBV5-1 and TRBJ2-1, with 10 bases aligning to TRBD2. Per germline, CDR1 SGHRS and CDR2 YFSETQ. The CDR3 has 15 amino acids. V lost 2 bases to trimming and J lost 8 bases; unmatched junction nucleotides: 7. CDR3 sequence: CASSFDSGRWDEQFF. In DNA form, the CDR3 reads TGCGCCAGCAGCTTCGATAGCGGGAGGTGGGATGAGCAGTTCTTC.

V gene TRBV19 combines with J gene TRBJ2-4; the D gene is possibly TRBD2 (5 bases). This CDR3 has 15 amino acids. V gave up 5 bases and J gave up 0 bases, with 11 bases separating them. CDR1 is LNHDA and CDR2 is SQIVND in the germline V gene (reference sequence). CDR3: CASSLGLLAKNIQYF. For the CDR3, the DNA is TGTGCCAGTAGTCTTGGACTGTTAGCCAAAAACATTCAGTACTTC.